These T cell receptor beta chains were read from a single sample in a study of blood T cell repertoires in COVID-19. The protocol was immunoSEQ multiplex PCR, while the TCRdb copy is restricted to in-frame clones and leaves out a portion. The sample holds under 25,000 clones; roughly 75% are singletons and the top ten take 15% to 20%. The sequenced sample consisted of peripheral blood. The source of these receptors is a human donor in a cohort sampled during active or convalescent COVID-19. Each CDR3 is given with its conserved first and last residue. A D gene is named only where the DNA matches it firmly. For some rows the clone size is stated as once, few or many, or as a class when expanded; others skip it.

CDR3: CASRVQGGRNTEAFF
DNA: TGTGCCAGCAGAGTACAGGGCGGTCGGAACACTGAAGCTTTCTTT
V: TRBV27
D: -
size: -
J: TRBJ1-1

CDR3: CASSRSPRAGGYNEQFF
DNA: TGTGCCAGCAGCCGATCTCCGAGGGCGGGAGGGTACAATGAGCAGTTCTTC
V: TRBV14
D: TRBD2
size: -
J: TRBJ2-1

CDR3: CASSSGLPDTQYF
DNA: TGCGCCAGCAGCTCCGGACTCCCAGATACGCAGTATTTT
V: TRBV5-1
D: -
size: few
J: TRBJ2-3

CDR3: CASSALRWNTGELFF
DNA: TGTGCCAGCAGTGCGCTCAGATGGAACACCGGGGAGCTGTTTTTT
V: TRBV6-1
D: -
size: once
J: TRBJ2-2

CDR3: CASSITPSENTGELFF
DNA: TGTGCCAGTAGTATTACCCCTAGCGAGAACACCGGGGAGCTGTTTTTT
V: TRBV19
D: -
size: -
J: TRBJ2-2

CDR3: CAWSQSGQGSNQPQHF
DNA: TGTGCCTGGAGTCAATCCGGACAGGGCAGCAATCAGCCCCAGCATTTT
V: TRBV30
D: TRBD1
size: -
J: TRBJ1-5

CDR3: CASSARTSGSRDTQYF
DNA: TGTGCCAGCAGCGCGAGGACTAGCGGGAGTAGAGATACGCAGTATTTT
V: TRBV7-8
D: TRBD2
size: -
J: TRBJ2-3

CDR3: CASSYRDSNYGYTF
DNA: TGTGCCAGCAGCTACCGGGACAGCAACTATGGCTACACCTTC
V: TRBV3-1/TRBV3-2
D: TRBD1
size: -
J: TRBJ1-2

CDR3: CASSPGTSGKSYEQYF
DNA: TGTGCCAGCAGCCCCGGGACTAGCGGGAAATCCTACGAGCAGTACTTC
V: TRBV7-9
D: TRBD2
size: -
J: TRBJ2-7

CDR3: CASSLPMGRDTQYF
DNA: TGTGCCAGCAGCCTCCCTATGGGCAGGGATACGCAGTATTTT
V: TRBV11-2
D: -
size: large
J: TRBJ2-3

CDR3: CASSLWGHFNYGYTF
DNA: TGTGCCAGCAGTTTATGGGGACACTTTAACTATGGCTACACCTTC
V: TRBV27
D: -
size: -
J: TRBJ1-2

CDR3: CASSSDRAPVYGYTF
DNA: TGCGCCAGCAGCTCGGACAGGGCACCAGTCTATGGCTACACCTTC
V: TRBV5-1
D: TRBD1
size: -
J: TRBJ1-2

CDR3: CASSLGGGATDTQYF
DNA: TGTGCCAGCAGCTTAGGCGGGGGGGCAACGGATACGCAGTATTTT
V: TRBV11-3
D: TRBD2
size: -
J: TRBJ2-3

CDR3: CASSSGGEVNTEAFF
DNA: TGTGCCAGCTCTTCAGGGGGCGAGGTGAACACTGAAGCTTTCTTT
V: TRBV5-4
D: TRBD1
size: -
J: TRBJ1-1

CDR3: CASRPGLAGGRTYNEQFF
DNA: TGCGCCAGCAGACCAGGACTAGCGGGAGGACGGACCTACAATGAGCAGTTCTTC
V: TRBV10-2
D: TRBD2
size: many
J: TRBJ2-1

CDR3: CATSRDGREWGNEQFF
DNA: TGTGCCACCAGCAGAGACGGGAGGGAGTGGGGGAATGAGCAGTTCTTC
V: TRBV15
D: TRBD2
size: -
J: TRBJ2-1

CDR3: CASSLGLAGGSNTGELFF
DNA: TGTGCCAGCAGCTTAGGGTTAGCGGGGGGCTCGAACACCGGGGAGCTGTTTTTT
V: TRBV7-6
D: TRBD2
size: -
J: TRBJ2-2

CDR3: CASSQGARNTIYF
DNA: TGTGCCAGCAGCCAAGGAGCCCGAAACACCATATATTTT
V: TRBV3-1/TRBV3-2
D: -
size: -
J: TRBJ1-3

CDR3: CASSYSTGAYNEQFF
DNA: TGTGCCAGCAGTTACTCCACGGGGGCCTACAATGAGCAGTTCTTC
V: TRBV6-5
D: -
size: -
J: TRBJ2-1